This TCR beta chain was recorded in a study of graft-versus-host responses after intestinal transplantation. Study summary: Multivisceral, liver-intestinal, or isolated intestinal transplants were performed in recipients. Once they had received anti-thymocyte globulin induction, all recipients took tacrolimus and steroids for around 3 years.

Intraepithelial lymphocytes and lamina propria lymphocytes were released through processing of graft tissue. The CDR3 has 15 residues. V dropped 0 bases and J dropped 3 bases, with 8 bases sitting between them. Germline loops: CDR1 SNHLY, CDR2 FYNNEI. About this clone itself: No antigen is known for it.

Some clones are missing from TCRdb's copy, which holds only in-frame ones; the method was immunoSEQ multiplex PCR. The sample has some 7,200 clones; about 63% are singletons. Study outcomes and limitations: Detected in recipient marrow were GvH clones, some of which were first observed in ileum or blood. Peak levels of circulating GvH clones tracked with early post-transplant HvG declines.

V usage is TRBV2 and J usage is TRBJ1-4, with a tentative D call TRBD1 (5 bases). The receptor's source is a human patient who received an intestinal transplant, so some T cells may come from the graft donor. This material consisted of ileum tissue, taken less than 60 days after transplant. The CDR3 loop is CASSEAGGANEKLFF. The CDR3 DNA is TGTGCCAGCAGTGAAGCTGGGGGGGCTAATGAAAAACTGTTTTTT.